The 11 T cell receptor beta chains in this list originate from one sample, sequenced in a study of OX40 agonist ivuxolimab in advanced cancers. Measured with immunoSEQ multiplex PCR; TCRdb has only the in-frame clones, and not every one. Altogether approximately 77,000 clones are present, 90% being singletons, with the ten largest covering approximately 1.8%. The sample here was CD4+ or CD8+ T cells sorted from blood, taken in a trial of the OX40 agonist ivuxolimab. Receptors were obtained from an adult with an advanced solid tumor such as melanoma, head and neck, liver or kidney cancer.

The chain is built from TRBV11-3 and TRBJ2-3; 9 bases are a match to TRBD1. The CDR3 has 15 residues. V trimming: 5 bases; J trimming: 0 bases; junction bases outside the gene matches: 3. Germline V CDR1 and CDR2: SGHNT, YENEEA. The CDR3 sequence is CASSIGTGSTDTQYF. The CDR3 DNA reads TGTGCCAGCAGCATCGGGACAGGGAGCACAGATACGCAGTATTTT.

The chain combines TRBV9 with TRBJ2-2; the D gene is possibly TRBD2 (5 bases). In germline, CDR1 is SGDLS, CDR2 YYNGEE. V was pared by 4 bases and J by 6 bases, with 16 bases between. The CDR3 totals 15 residues. In DNA, the CDR3 is TGTGCCAGCAGCTCACGCACTACCGGGGCCGGGGAGCTGTTTTTT. Translating it yields CASSSRTTGAGELFF.

The V gene is TRBV30, the J gene TRBJ2-1; D call uncertain. Germline CDR1 and CDR2: GTSNPN and SVGIG (reference sequence). This CDR3 is built from 13 residues. V lost 2 bases, J lost 7 bases, and 12 bases lay in between. CDR3: CAWSKKLTNEQFF. The CDR3 bases are TGTGCCTGGAGTAAAAAGCTAACGAATGAGCAGTTCTTC.

CDR3 DNA: TGTGCCAGCAGTCACGGCCAGGGGCAACAGCCCCAGCATTTT. Translation: CASSHGQGQQPQHF. This chain uses TRBV7-2 with TRBJ1-5; maybe TRBD1 (6 bases). The CDR3 is 14 amino acids. Trimming removed 6 bases at V and 7 bases at J, with 16 bases between. Germline V gene data show CDR1 as SGHTA and CDR2 as FQGNSA.

The chain carries TRBV28 and TRBJ1-1; 12 bases are shared with TRBD1. V shed 3 bases, J shed 3 bases, and the junction held 5 bases outside the gene matches. Germline V lookup: CDR1 MDHEN, CDR2 SYDVKM. The CDR3 spans 16 residues. The CDR3 nucleotides read TGTGCCAGCAGTTTGGGACAGGGGGCGCGGTACACTGAAGCTTTCTTT. Protein: CASSLGQGARYTEAFF.

This chain uses TRBV6-5 with TRBJ1-1, with no clear D. V lost 5 bases and J 7 bases, leaving 14 bases between the germline ends. The CDR3 is 13 amino acids. Germline loops: CDR1 MNHEY, CDR2 SVGAGI. As DNA, the CDR3 is TGTGCCAGCAGTAACCAGTACGGCGGTGAAGCTTTCTTT. Amino acid sequence: CASSNQYGGEAFF.

The chain uses TRBV11-2 and TRBJ2-7; 7 nucleotides agree with TRBD1. Germline V CDR1 and CDR2: SGHAT, FQNNGV. The ends lost 2 bases at V and 2 bases at J; junction bases unmatched: 6. This CDR3 is built from 15 residues. CDR3 region: CASSLQQGPTYEQYF. CDR3 in DNA: TGTGCCAGCAGCTTACAACAGGGGCCTACCTACGAGCAGTACTTC. The full variable domain, its missing parts supplied by reference TRBV11-2 and TRBJ2-7, is EAGVAQSPRYKIIEKRQSVAFWCNPISGHATLYWYQQILGQGPKLLIQFQNNGVVDDSQLPKDRFSAERLKGVDSTLKIQPAKLEDSAVYLCASSLQQGPTYEQYFGPGTRLTVT.

The chain links TRBV11-2 to TRBJ2-5, with TRBD1 matching over 7 bases. CDR3 length: 15 amino acids. V was pared by 0 bases and J by 2 bases, with 3 bases of the junction left unmatched. CDR1 is SGHAT and CDR2 is FQNNGV in the germline V gene. DNA for the CDR3: TGTGCCAGCAGCTTAGAGCGACAGGGTCAAGAGACCCAGTACTTC. Translating it yields CASSLERQGQETQYF.

This chain uses TRBV7-9 with TRBJ2-1, with TRBD1 matching over 7 bases. Germline trimming cut 3 bases from V and 9 bases from J; bases unmatched to any gene: 5. CDR3 length: 13 residues. The germline CDR1 and CDR2 sequences are SEHNR and FQNEAQ (reference sequence). In DNA, the CDR3 is TGTGCCAGCAGCTTTACAACAGGGGTTGAGCAGTTCTTC. It encodes CASSFTTGVEQFF.

This clone has only one observation. V is TRBV11-3 and J is TRBJ2-1; 10 positions match TRBD1. Germline-derived CDR1 and CDR2 are SGHNT and YENEEA. This CDR3 has 19 residues. The junction had 16 bases not matched to a gene; V was cut back by 4 bases and J by 4 bases. DNA of the CDR3: TGTGCCAGCAGCTCACGCGTCCCTGGGGACAGGGGTAGGTACAATGAGCAGTTCTTC. Translation gives CASSSRVPGDRGRYNEQFF.

This chain uses TRBV18 with TRBJ2-1, with 9 positions matching TRBD2. After removal of 2 bases from V and 9 bases from J, the junction contained 17 bases not matched to a gene. This CDR3 spans 18 amino acids. Germline V lookup: CDR1 KGHSH, CDR2 LQKENI. The CDR3 DNA reads TGTGCCAGCTCACCATTATCGCCCAGCGGGAGGAGTTGGAGTGAGCAGTTCTTC. This codes for CASSPLSPSGRSWSEQFF. The entire variable domain, with the rest obtained from reference TRBV18 and TRBJ2-1, is as follows: NAGVMQNPRHLVRRRGQEARLRCSPMKGHSHVYWYRQLPEEGLKFMVYLQKENIIDESGMPKERFSAEFPKEGPSILRIQQVVRGDSAAYFCASSPLSPSGRSWSEQFFGPGTRLTVL.